The present TCR beta chain was sequenced within a study of blood T cells in healthy people across ages. Points from the study as a whole: Any conclusive comparison of naive versus antigen-experienced cells was prevented by using unsorted PBMCs.

Comment on this clonotype: Antigen unknown.

The second PCR ran roughly 7 to 12 cycles with a sample-barcoded 5' primer and J-beta primers. The authors tagged each cDNA molecule using a template-switch adaptor with 12 random nucleotides. TCRdb independently ran MiXCR on the 5' RACE reads; one entry per CDR3 protein. The data show 650,000 to 1,000,000 distinct CDR3 sequences, about 36% seen once. The ends lost 2 bases at V and 13 bases at J; junction bases unmatched: 12. This CDR3 contains 15 residues. The germline CDR1 and CDR2 sequences are MNHEY and SMNVEV (reference sequence). The sequence came from a man aged 18 to 30 in good health. This chain connects TRBV27 to TRBJ2-4; TRBD2 matches 9 bases. Material: blood. DNA of the CDR3: TGTGCCAGCAGTTTAGTCGCTAGCGGGGTCAATGAGCAGTACTTC. It specifies CASSLVASGVNEQYF.